The 16 T cell receptor beta chains listed next were all sequenced from one sample in a study of glioma-infiltrating T cells after dendritic cell vaccination. The time point: after dendritic cell vaccination, including at tumor progression/relapse. Assay used: immunoSEQ multiplex PCR; TCRdb lists only in-frame clones, some missing. The table lists about 90,000 clones, roughly 87% of them singletons. Sample: blood, taken after dendritic cell vaccination. These receptors were collected from a human donor with glioblastoma.

The chain links TRBV14 to TRBJ1-1, with 8 bases identical to TRBD1. CDR1 is SGHDN and CDR2 is FVKESK in the germline V gene. This CDR3 contains 15 residues. Unmatched junction bases numbered 4, after V lost 3 bases and J lost 1 base. CDR3: CASSHPDRANTEAFF. In DNA, the CDR3 is TGTGCCAGCAGCCACCCGGACAGGGCGAACACTGAAGCTTTCTTT.

The chain recombines TRBV5-8 with TRBJ1-2; D gene unclear. Deletions cut 5 bases from V and 1 base from J, with 12 bases between. This CDR3 is built from 14 residues. CDR1 SGHTS and CDR2 YDEGEE come from the germline V gene. The CDR3 DNA reads as TGTGCCAGCAGGATTCGGGGTAATAACTATGGCTACACCTTC. Its protein is CASRIRGNNYGYTF. Filled out from reference TRBV5-8 and TRBJ1-2, the complete variable domain reads EAGVTQSPTHLIKTRGQQATLRCSPISGHTSVYWYQQALGLGLQFLLWYDEGEERNRGNFPPRFSGRQFPNYSSELNVNALELEDSALYLCASRIRGNNYGYTFGSGTRLTVV.

This clone was counted a few times. The chain recombines TRBV6-1 with TRBJ1-1; a possible D gene is TRBD1 (6 bases). Trimming left V 5 bases short and J 3 bases short, with 13 bases between. The CDR3 totals 14 residues. Germline CDR1 reads MNHNS; CDR2 reads SASEGT. CDR3 residues: CASSQQGSHTEAFF. For the CDR3, the DNA is TGTGCCAGCAGTCAGCAGGGGTCACACACTGAAGCTTTCTTT.

The rearrangement joins TRBV5-1 to TRBJ1-3; D is undetermined. The CDR3 is made up of 14 amino acids. The V end lost 1 base, the J end lost 3 bases, and 8 bases lay between the germline ends. Germline lookup yields CDR1 SGHRS and CDR2 YFSETQ. The CDR3 coding sequence is TGCGCCAGCAGCTTGTATAGCAGTGGAAACACCATATATTTT. This codes for CASSLYSSGNTIYF.

The genes are TRBV5-6 and TRBJ2-1; D possibly corresponds to TRBD1 (5 bases). The CDR3 length is 13 residues. Germline CDR1 is SGHDT and CDR2 is YYEEEE. V shed 6 bases and J shed 12 bases, with 19 bases lying between them. CDR3 amino acids: CASTQVRGSSQFF. The CDR3 DNA reads TGTGCCAGCACCCAAGTTAGGGGTTCCTCGCAGTTCTTC. The entire variable domain, with the rest obtained from reference TRBV5-6 and TRBJ2-1, is as follows: DAGVTQSPTHLIKTRGQQVTLRCSPKSGHDTVSWYQQALGQGPQFIFQYYEEEERQRGNFPDRFSGHQFPNYSSELNVNALLLGDSALYLCASTQVRGSSQFFGPGTRLTVL.

V and J are TRBV18 and TRBJ1-6; TRBD1 agrees at 8 bases. The CDR3 length is 15 residues. Unmatched junction bases numbered 7, after V lost 2 bases and J lost 10 bases. The germline V gene has CDR1 KGHSH and CDR2 LQKENI. CDR3: CASSPEETGVSPLHF. As DNA, the CDR3 is TGTGCCAGCTCACCAGAGGAGACAGGGGTCTCACCCCTCCACTTT.

The gene calls are TRBV5-1 and TRBJ2-5; 11 bases are a match to TRBD2. The V gene end was trimmed by 5 bases and the J gene end by 3 bases; junction bases not matched to a gene: 3. From germline, CDR1 is SGHRS and CDR2 YFSETQ. The CDR3 runs to 14 residues. The CDR3 bases are TGCGCCAGCAGGAAACTAGCGGGGGAAGAGACCCAGTACTTC. As protein: CASRKLAGEETQYF.

The sample holds one count of this clone. V gene TRBV5-1 combines with J gene TRBJ1-3; possible D gene TRBD1, 6 bases. V gave up 0 bases and J gave up 1 base, with 8 bases separating them. The CDR3 is 15 amino acids. CDR1 SGHRS and CDR2 YFSETQ come from the germline V gene. CDR3 DNA: TGCGCCAGCAGCTTGGCAGGGGCATCTGGAAACACCATATATTTT. Amino acid sequence: CASSLAGASGNTIYF.

The V call is TRBV5-1, the J call TRBJ2-7; D is unclear. V lost 1 base and J 2 bases, leaving 7 bases between the germline ends. The CDR3 has 13 residues. The V gene's germline CDR1 is SGHRS and CDR2 YFSETQ. The CDR3 loop reads CASSLPNAYEQYF. The CDR3 nucleotides read TGCGCCAGCAGCTTGCCCAATGCCTACGAGCAGTACTTC.

This clone was counted only a few times. This rearrangement joins TRBV19 to TRBJ1-2; D is undetermined. Germline-derived CDR1 and CDR2 are LNHDA and SQIVND (reference sequence). Between the trimmed V and J ends, which lost 3 bases and 4 bases, there was a span of 9 bases. This CDR3 region has 13 residues. The CDR3 sequence: CASSIEFTYGYTF. The CDR3 DNA sequence: TGTGCCAGTAGTATCGAGTTTACCTATGGCTACACCTTC.

The chain recombines TRBV7-9 with TRBJ2-1; 10 nucleotides match TRBD2. V gave up 6 bases and J gave up 6 bases; unmatched junction bases: 14. CDR3 size: 17 residues. Germline V gives CDR1 SEHNR, CDR2 FQNEAQ (reference sequence). The CDR3 DNA follows: TGTGCCAGCAGGGGCCCTAGCGGGGGCTACCTCAGCAATGAGCAGTTCTTC. It codes for CASRGPSGGYLSNEQFF. Together with reference TRBV7-9 and TRBJ2-1, the CDR3 gives the full variable domain: DTGVSQNPRHKITKRGQNVTFRCDPISEHNRLYWYRQTLGQGPEFLTYFQNEAQLEKSRLLSDRFSAERPKGSFSTLEIQRTEQGDSAMYLCASRGPSGGYLSNEQFFGPGTRLTVL.

This chain links TRBV6-1 with TRBJ2-3; 7 nucleotides match TRBD1. The germline CDR1 and CDR2 sequences are MNHNS and SASEGT. CDR3 length equals 14 residues. Trimming cost V 3 bases and J 4 bases; bases outside gene matches: 4. CDR3 DNA sequence: TGTGCCAGCAGTGATCAGGGGGAAGCAGATACGCAGTATTTT. It translates to CASSDQGEADTQYF.

The V and J genes are TRBV11-1 and TRBJ2-2; the D gene is possibly TRBD2 (6 bases). V lost 2 bases, J lost 6 bases, and 10 bases lay in between. The V gene's germline CDR1 is SGHAT and CDR2 FQDESV (reference sequence). CDR3 length: 14 residues. CDR3 DNA: TGTGCCAGCAGCTTACGACTAGTGCCCGGGGAGCTGTTTTTT. Protein: CASSLRLVPGELFF.

This CDR3 is CASSTTRIKAQYF. DNA of the CDR3: TGTGCCAGCAGCACCACTAGGATCAAGGCGCAGTATTTT. This chain connects TRBV7-2 to TRBJ2-3; TRBD2 is a possible D gene (5 bases). The V and J ends lost 5 bases and 10 bases respectively, with 16 bases between them. The germline gives CDR1 SGHTA, CDR2 FQGNSA. CDR3 length: 13 amino acids.

The J gene is TRBJ2-5, the V gene TRBV5-4; D is ambiguous. The DNA end lines up better with TRBJ2-7; the J call may be wrong. Germline-derived CDR1 and CDR2 are SGHNT and YYREEE (reference sequence). The CDR3 sequence is 13 residues long. CDR3 DNA: TGTGCCAGCAGCTTCGGTCGTGCATACGAGCAGTACTTC. Its protein product is CASSFGRAYEQYF.

This clone was counted once. This chain links TRBV4-1 with TRBJ2-3; D is unclear. This CDR3 is built from 13 residues. Trimming cost V 0 bases and J 6 bases, with 7 bases left between them. Germline lookup yields CDR1 MGHRA and CDR2 YSYEKL. In DNA, the CDR3 is TGCGCCAGCAGCCAAGAAAGAGAGGATACGCAGTATTTT. Protein sequence: CASSQEREDTQYF.